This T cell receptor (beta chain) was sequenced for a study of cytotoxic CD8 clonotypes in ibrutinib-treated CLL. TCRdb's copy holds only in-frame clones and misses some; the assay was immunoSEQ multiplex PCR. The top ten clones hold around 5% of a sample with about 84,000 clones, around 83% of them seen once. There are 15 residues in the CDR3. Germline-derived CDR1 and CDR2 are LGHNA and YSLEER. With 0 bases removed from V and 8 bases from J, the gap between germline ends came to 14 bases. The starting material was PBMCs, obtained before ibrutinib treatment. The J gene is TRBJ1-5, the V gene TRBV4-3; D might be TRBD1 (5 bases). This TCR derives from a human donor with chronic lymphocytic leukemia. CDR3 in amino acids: CASSQDEGPREPQHF. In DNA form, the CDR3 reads TGCGCCAGCAGCCAAGATGAGGGCCCCAGGGAGCCCCAGCATTTT.